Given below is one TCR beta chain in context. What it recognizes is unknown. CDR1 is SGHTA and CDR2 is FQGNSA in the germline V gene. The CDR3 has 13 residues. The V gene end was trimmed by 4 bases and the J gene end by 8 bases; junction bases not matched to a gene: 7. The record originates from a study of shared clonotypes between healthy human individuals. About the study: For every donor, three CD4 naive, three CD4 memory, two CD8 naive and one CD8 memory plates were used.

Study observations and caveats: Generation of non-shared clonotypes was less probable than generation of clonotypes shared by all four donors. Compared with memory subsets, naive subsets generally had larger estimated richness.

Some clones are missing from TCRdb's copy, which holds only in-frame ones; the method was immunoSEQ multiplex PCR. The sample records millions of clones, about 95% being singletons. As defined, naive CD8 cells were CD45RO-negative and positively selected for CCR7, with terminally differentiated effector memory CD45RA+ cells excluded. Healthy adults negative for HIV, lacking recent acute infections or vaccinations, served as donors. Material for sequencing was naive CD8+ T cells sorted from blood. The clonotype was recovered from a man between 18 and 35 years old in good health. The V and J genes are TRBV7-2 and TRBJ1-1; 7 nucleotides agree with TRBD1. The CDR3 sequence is CASSWTGQAEAFF. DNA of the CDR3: TGTGCCAGCAGCTGGACAGGTCAGGCGGAAGCTTTCTTT.